Below, 17 T cell receptor beta chains from the same sample are listed, as sequenced in a study of neoadjuvant anti-PD-1 for oral cavity cancer. Clones were read by immunoSEQ multiplex PCR, and TCRdb kept only the in-frame ones, dropping some. The top ten hold 3% to 3.5% of the sample, which has roughly 67,000 clones, around 83% seen once. The material was PBMCs, obtained before nivolumab (anti-PD-1) treatment. The origin of the receptors is a person aged 35-79 years with oral cavity squamous cell carcinoma.

The chain joins TRBV11-2 to TRBJ2-7; D remains unclear. V lost 1 base and J lost 5, with 9 bases in between. In germline, CDR1 is SGHAT, CDR2 FQNNGV. The CDR3 contains 13 residues. The CDR3 loop reads CASSLVAWNEQYF. The CDR3 region has the DNA TGTGCCAGCAGCTTAGTTGCGTGGAACGAGCAGTACTTC. The full variable domain, with the rest looked up from reference TRBV11-2 and TRBJ2-7, is EAGVAQSPRYKIIEKRQSVAFWCNPISGHATLYWYQQILGQGPKLLIQFQNNGVVDDSQLPKDRFSAERLKGVDSTLKIQPAKLEDSAVYLCASSLVAWNEQYFGPGTRLTVT.

This clone came up once. V is TRBV27 and J is TRBJ2-1, with 14 bases identical to TRBD2. Germline V gene data show CDR1 as MNHEY and CDR2 as SMNVEV (reference sequence). V lost 5 bases to trimming and J lost 8 bases; unmatched junction nucleotides: 5. The CDR3 sequence is 15 residues long. The CDR3 bases are TGTGCCAGCAGTCCCGGGACTAGCGGGGGTTATGAGCAGTTCTTC. It translates to CASSPGTSGGYEQFF.

The J gene is TRBJ1-1, the V gene TRBV7-9, with unresolved D. Germline V gene sequence: CDR1 SEHNR, CDR2 FQNEAQ (reference sequence). V lost 5 bases and J 1 base, leaving 14 bases between the germline ends. CDR3 length: 15 amino acids. The CDR3 here is CASSALYPGNTEAFF. The CDR3 nucleotides are TGTGCCAGCAGCGCGCTATATCCGGGGAACACTGAAGCTTTCTTT.

The genes are TRBV7-2 and TRBJ1-6, with a tentative D call TRBD1 (5 bases). CDR1 and CDR2 from the germline V gene are SGHTA and FQGNSA. CDR3 length: 16 amino acids. Trimming removed 1 base from V and 9 bases from J, with 16 bases in between. CDR3 in amino acids: CASSLGPGSFSSPLHF. The CDR3 nucleotides are TGTGCCAGCAGCTTAGGGCCAGGGAGTTTCAGTTCACCCCTCCACTTT.

This clone was picked up one time. This rearrangement joins TRBV5-1 to TRBJ2-1, with 9 positions matching TRBD2. CDR1 SGHRS and CDR2 YFSETQ come from the germline V gene. V lost 2 bases to trimming and J lost 10 bases; unmatched junction nucleotides: 10. The CDR3 runs 15 residues. CDR3 in DNA: TGCGCCAGCAGCTTACGGCGGGAGGGCAGGGGCGAGCAGTTCTTC. This gives the protein CASSLRREGRGEQFF.

This clone was counted between two and nine times. V is TRBV25-1 and J is TRBJ1-5, with D unclear. The CDR3 is 12 amino acids. Germline V gene data show CDR1 as MGHDK and CDR2 as SYGVNS. V was trimmed by 4 bases and J by 7 bases, leaving 8 bases between them. The CDR3 loop reads CASSAGDQPQHF. For the CDR3, the DNA is TGTGCCAGCAGTGCTGGAGACCAGCCCCAGCATTTT. The full variable domain, in which reference TRBV25-1 and TRBJ1-5 provide the parts outside the CDR3, is EADIYQTPRYLVIGTGKKITLECSQTMGHDKMYWYQQDPGMELHLIHYSYGVNSTEKGDLSSESTVSRIRTEHFPLTLESARPSHTSQYLCASSAGDQPQHFGDGTRLSIL.

The rearrangement joins TRBV5-1 to TRBJ2-3; a weak D match, TRBD1 (5 bases). CDR3 length: 15 residues. Deletions cut 0 bases from V and 3 bases from J, with 11 bases between. Germline loops: CDR1 SGHRS, CDR2 YFSETQ. CDR3 region: CASSLEVRVTDTQYF. As DNA, the CDR3 is TGCGCCAGCAGCTTGGAGGTCAGGGTAACAGATACGCAGTATTTT.

This rearrangement joins TRBV28 to TRBJ2-2; D is perhaps TRBD1 or TRBD2 (5 bases each). Looked up from germline, CDR1 is MDHEN and CDR2 is SYDVKM. V was trimmed by 5 bases and J by 7 bases, leaving 14 bases between them. The CDR3 runs 14 residues. CDR3 in amino acids: CASSPGRGVGELFF. CDR3 in DNA: TGTGCCAGCAGTCCAGGGAGAGGTGTCGGGGAGCTGTTTTTT. Supplemented by reference TRBV28 and TRBJ2-2, the full variable domain reads DVKVTQSSRYLVKRTGEKVFLECVQDMDHENMFWYRQDPGLGLRLIYFSYDVKMKEKGDIPEGYSVSREKKERFSLILESASTNQTSMYLCASSPGRGVGELFFGEGSRLTVL.

This CDR3 reads CASATSYEQFF. DNA for the CDR3: TGTGCCAGCGCAACAAGCTATGAGCAGTTCTTC. V gene TRBV27 combines with J gene TRBJ2-1; no firm D call. Between the trimmed V and J ends, which lost 8 bases and 8 bases, there was a span of 10 bases. Germline V gene data show CDR1 as MNHEY and CDR2 as SMNVEV (reference sequence). The CDR3 totals 11 residues.

This chain links TRBV6-6 with TRBJ2-1, with TRBD2 matching 14 bases. The germline gives CDR1 MNHNY, CDR2 SVGAGI (reference sequence). The CDR3 length is 15 residues. Trimming took 10 bases from V and 8 from J; bases not matched to a gene: 10. In nucleotides, the CDR3 is TGTGCCACCCGAATGGGACTAGCGGGGGCCTATGAGCAGTTCTTC. Protein sequence: CATRMGLAGAYEQFF.

The chain links TRBV2 to TRBJ2-3; 10 nucleotides match TRBD2. Unmatched junction bases numbered 6, after V lost 8 bases and J lost 4 bases. Germline V gene data show CDR1 as SNHLY and CDR2 as FYNNEI. The CDR3 has 14 amino acids. The CDR3 protein is CASRSGRASDTQYF. The CDR3 nucleotides are TGTGCCAGCCGGAGCGGGAGGGCTTCAGATACGCAGTATTTT.

V is TRBV7-3 and J is TRBJ2-3; 7 nucleotides agree with TRBD2. The CDR3 covers 14 residues. The V gene end was trimmed by 4 bases and the J gene end by 4 bases; junction bases not matched to a gene: 5. Germline values: CDR1 SGHTA, CDR2 FQGTGA. The CDR3 spells CASSSAGEADTQYF. CDR3 coding DNA: TGTGCCAGCAGCTCCGCGGGGGAGGCAGATACGCAGTATTTT.

In its sample, this clone was seen a few times. The chain employs TRBV11-2 and TRBJ2-5, with D perhaps matching TRBD2 (6 bases). Trimming pared 3 bases from V and 1 base from J, leaving 9 bases between. CDR3 length: 14 residues. Germline CDR1 is SGHAT and CDR2 is FQNNGV. CDR3 residues: CASSLLAPQETQYF. For the CDR3, the DNA is TGTGCCAGCAGCTTGCTAGCGCCCCAAGAGACCCAGTACTTC.

The rearrangement joins TRBV9 to TRBJ1-2; 12 positions agree with TRBD1. The V gene's germline CDR1 is SGDLS and CDR2 YYNGEE. V was pared by 3 bases and J by 4 bases, with 10 bases of the junction left unmatched. The CDR3 has 17 amino acids. The CDR3 sequence is CASSDPGTGGASYGYTF. The CDR3 DNA is TGTGCCAGCAGCGACCCCGGGACAGGGGGCGCCAGCTATGGCTACACCTTC.

The chain carries TRBV5-4 and TRBJ1-4; 10 bases are shared with TRBD1. The V and J ends lost 4 bases and 8 bases, in that order; junction bases with no gene match: 5. Germline V gives CDR1 SGHNT, CDR2 YYREEE (reference sequence). This CDR3 has 14 amino acids. CDR3 coding DNA: TGTGCCAGCAGCCTCGGGACAGGGGACGAAAAACTGTTTTTT. This gives the protein CASSLGTGDEKLFF.

This sequence joins TRBV14 and TRBJ2-1; TRBD1 matches at 10 bases. The CDR3 is 20 amino acids. In germline, CDR1 is SGHDN, CDR2 FVKESK. V shed 1 base, J shed 5 bases, and the junction held 17 bases outside the gene matches. CDR3 protein: CASSQGETGGFVFRNNEQFF. The CDR3 DNA reads TGTGCCAGCAGCCAAGGAGAGACAGGGGGCTTTGTTTTTAGGAACAATGAGCAGTTCTTC.

The gene calls are TRBV5-5 and TRBJ1-1, with D tentatively TRBD1 (5 bases). The CDR3 runs to 13 residues. Germline CDR1 and CDR2: SGHKS and YYEKEE (reference sequence). V gave up 1 base and J gave up 3 bases, with 7 bases separating them. The CDR3 region is CASSLQGYTEAFF. The CDR3 region has the DNA TGTGCCAGCAGCTTGCAGGGATACACTGAAGCTTTCTTT.